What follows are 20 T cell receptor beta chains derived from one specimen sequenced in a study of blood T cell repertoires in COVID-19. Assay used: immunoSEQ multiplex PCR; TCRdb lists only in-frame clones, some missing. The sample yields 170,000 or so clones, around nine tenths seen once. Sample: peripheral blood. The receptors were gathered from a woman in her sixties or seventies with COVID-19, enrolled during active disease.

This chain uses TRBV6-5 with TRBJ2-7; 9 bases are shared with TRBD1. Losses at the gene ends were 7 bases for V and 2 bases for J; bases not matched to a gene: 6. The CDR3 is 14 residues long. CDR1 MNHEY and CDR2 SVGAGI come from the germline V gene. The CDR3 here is CASNFGTGPYEQYF. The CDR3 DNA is TGTGCCAGCAATTTCGGGACAGGGCCCTACGAGCAGTACTTC.

CDR3 in DNA: TGTGCCAGTCGACAGGACCCAAACTATGGCTACACCTTC. As protein: CASRQDPNYGYTF. V usage is TRBV19 and J usage is TRBJ1-2, with a possible D match to TRBD1 (6 bases). Per germline, CDR1 LNHDA and CDR2 SQIVND (reference sequence). V shed 8 bases and J shed 2 bases, with 12 bases lying between them. The CDR3 contains 13 residues. The complete variable domain, with remaining parts taken from reference TRBV19 and TRBJ1-2, reads DGGITQSPKYLFRKEGQNVTLSCEQNLNHDAMYWYRQDPGQGLRLIYYSQIVNDFQKGDIAEGYSVSREKKESFPLTVTSAQKNPTAFYLCASRQDPNYGYTFGSGTRLTVV.

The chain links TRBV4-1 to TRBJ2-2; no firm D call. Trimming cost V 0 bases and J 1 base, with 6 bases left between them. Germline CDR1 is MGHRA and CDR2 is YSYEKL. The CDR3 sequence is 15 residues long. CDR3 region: CASSQDPRNTGELFF. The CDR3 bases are TGCGCCAGCAGCCAAGATCCCAGGAACACCGGGGAGCTGTTTTTT.

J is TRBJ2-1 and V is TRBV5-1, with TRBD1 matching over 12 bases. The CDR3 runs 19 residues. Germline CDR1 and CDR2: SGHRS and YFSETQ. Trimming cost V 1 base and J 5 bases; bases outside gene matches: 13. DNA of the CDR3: TGCGCCAGCAGCTTGCGGGGACAGGGGGCTCTCCAATTTAACAATGAGCAGTTCTTC. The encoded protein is CASSLRGQGALQFNNEQFF.

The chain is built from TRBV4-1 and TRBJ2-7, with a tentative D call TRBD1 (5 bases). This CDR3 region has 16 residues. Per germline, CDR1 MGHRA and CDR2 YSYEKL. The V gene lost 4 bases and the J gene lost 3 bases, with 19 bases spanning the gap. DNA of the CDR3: TGCGCCAGCAGCCCCACGACAGATGAAACAGACTACGAGCAGTACTTC. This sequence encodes CASSPTTDETDYEQYF.

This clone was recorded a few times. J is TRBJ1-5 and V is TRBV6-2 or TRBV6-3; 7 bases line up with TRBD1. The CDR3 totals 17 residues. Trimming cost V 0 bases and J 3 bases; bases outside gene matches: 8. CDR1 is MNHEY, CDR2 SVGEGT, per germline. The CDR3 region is CASSYSSGGQNNQPQHF. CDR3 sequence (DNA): TGTGCCAGCAGTTACTCATCTGGGGGACAGAACAATCAGCCCCAGCATTTT.

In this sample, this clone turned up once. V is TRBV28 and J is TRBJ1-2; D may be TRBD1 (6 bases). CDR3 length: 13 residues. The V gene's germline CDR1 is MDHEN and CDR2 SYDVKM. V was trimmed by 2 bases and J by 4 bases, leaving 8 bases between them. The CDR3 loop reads CASSLGGSYGYTF. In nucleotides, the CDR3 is TGTGCCAGCAGTTTAGGGGGCTCCTATGGCTACACCTTC.

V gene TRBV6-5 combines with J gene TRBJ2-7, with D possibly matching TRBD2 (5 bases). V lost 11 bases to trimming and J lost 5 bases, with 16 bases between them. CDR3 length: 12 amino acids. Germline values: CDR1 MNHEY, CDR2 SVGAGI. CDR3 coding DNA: TGTGCCTTGAGGCTAGCTTCCCACGAGCAGTACTTC. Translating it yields CALRLASHEQYF.

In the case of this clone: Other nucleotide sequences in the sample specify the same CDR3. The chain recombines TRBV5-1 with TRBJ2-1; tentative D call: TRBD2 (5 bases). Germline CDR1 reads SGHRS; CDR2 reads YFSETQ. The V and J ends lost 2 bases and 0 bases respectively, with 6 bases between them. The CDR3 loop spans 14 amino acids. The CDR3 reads CASSFGGSYNEQFF. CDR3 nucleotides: TGCGCCAGCAGCTTCGGAGGCTCCTACAATGAGCAGTTCTTC.

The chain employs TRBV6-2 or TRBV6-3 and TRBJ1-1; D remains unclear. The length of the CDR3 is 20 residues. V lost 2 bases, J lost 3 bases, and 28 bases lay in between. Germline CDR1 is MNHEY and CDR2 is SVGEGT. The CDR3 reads CASSYPRRTFAHNTDTEAFF. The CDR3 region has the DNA TGTGCCAGCAGTTACCCACGCCGAACGTTCGCTCATAATACTGACACTGAAGCTTTCTTT.

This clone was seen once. Here the CDR3 reads CASRRQGVEGQPQHF. The CDR3 nucleotides are TGTGCCAGCAGAAGACAGGGGGTAGAAGGGCAGCCCCAGCATTTT. J is TRBJ1-5 and V is TRBV27; TRBD1 matches 9 bases. J lost 7 bases, V lost 6 bases, and 10 bases had no gene match. The CDR3 loop spans 15 amino acids. Germline lookup yields CDR1 MNHEY and CDR2 SMNVEV (reference sequence).

In nucleotides, the CDR3 is TGTGCCAGCAGCGCCCTAGCGGGGGTCTTCAATGAGCAGTTCTTC. Protein: CASSALAGVFNEQFF. The chain carries TRBV2 and TRBJ2-1; 10 positions agree with TRBD2. The CDR3 totals 15 residues. V shed 6 bases, J shed 6 bases, and the junction held 8 bases outside the gene matches. The germline CDR1 and CDR2 sequences are SNHLY and FYNNEI. Using reference TRBV2 and TRBJ2-1 for the parts outside the CDR3, the full variable domain is EPEVTQTPSHQVTQMGQEVILRCVPISNHLYFYWYRQILGQKVEFLVSFYNNEISEKSEIFDDQFSVERPDGSNFTLKIRSTKLEDSAMYFCASSALAGVFNEQFFGPGTRLTVL.

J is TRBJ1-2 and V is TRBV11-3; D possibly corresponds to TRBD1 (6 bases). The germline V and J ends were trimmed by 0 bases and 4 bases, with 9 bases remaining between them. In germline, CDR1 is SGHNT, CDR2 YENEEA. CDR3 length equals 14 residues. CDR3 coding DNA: TGTGCCAGCAGCTTAGACAGGGGAGTCTATGGCTACACCTTC. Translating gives CASSLDRGVYGYTF.

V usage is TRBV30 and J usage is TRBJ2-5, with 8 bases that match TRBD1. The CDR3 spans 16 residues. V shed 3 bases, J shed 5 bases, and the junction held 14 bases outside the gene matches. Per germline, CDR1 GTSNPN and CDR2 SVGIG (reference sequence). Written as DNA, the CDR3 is TGTGCCTGGAGCGCCAGGACAGGGTCGGTAAGGGAGACCCAGTACTTC. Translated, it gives CAWSARTGSVRETQYF.

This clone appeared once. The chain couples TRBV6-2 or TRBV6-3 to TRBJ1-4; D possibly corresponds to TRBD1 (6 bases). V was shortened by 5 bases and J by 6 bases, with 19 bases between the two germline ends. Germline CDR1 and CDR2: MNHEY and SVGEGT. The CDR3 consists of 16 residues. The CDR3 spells CASSQYRARGDEKLFF. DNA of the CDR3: TGTGCCAGCAGTCAATACAGGGCCCGGGGAGATGAAAAACTGTTTTTT.

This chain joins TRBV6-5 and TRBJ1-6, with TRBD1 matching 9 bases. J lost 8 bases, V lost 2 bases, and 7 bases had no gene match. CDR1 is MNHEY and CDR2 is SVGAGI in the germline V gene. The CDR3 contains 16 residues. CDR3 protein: CASSYKPGTGYSPLHF. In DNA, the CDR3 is TGTGCCAGCAGTTACAAGCCCGGGACAGGGTATTCACCCCTCCACTTT.

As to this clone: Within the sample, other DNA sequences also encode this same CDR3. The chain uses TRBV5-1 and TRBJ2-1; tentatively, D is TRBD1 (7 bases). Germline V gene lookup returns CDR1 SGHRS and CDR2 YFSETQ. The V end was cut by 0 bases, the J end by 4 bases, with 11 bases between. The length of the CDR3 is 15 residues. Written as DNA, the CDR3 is TGCGCCAGCAGCTTGGGGCAGGGGGGATACAATGAGCAGTTCTTC. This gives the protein CASSLGQGGYNEQFF.

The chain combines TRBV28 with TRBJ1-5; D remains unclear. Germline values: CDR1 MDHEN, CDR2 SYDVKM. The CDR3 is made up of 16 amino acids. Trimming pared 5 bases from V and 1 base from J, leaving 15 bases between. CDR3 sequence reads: CASSMGFLRSNQPQHF. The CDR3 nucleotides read TGTGCCAGCAGTATGGGTTTTTTGAGGAGCAATCAGCCCCAGCATTTT.

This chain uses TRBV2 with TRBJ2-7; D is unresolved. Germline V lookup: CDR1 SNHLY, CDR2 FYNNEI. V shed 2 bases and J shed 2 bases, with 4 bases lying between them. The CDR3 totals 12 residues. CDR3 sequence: CASSELAYEQYF. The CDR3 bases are TGTGCCAGCAGTGAACTCGCCTACGAGCAGTACTTC.

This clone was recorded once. CDR3 amino acids: CASSLISVGVLETQYF. The CDR3 DNA reads TGTGCCAGCAGCTTGATCAGTGTCGGGGTTTTGGAGACCCAGTACTTC. The genes are TRBV11-2 and TRBJ2-5, with D possibly being TRBD2 (5 bases). Between the trimmed V and J ends, which lost 3 bases and 5 bases, there was a span of 19 bases. This CDR3 has 16 amino acids. Germline CDR1 and CDR2: SGHAT and FQNNGV.